This TCR beta chain derives from a study of immune evolution from preneoplasia to lung adenocarcinoma. Repertoires were generated with immunoSEQ multiplex PCR, while TCRdb's copy carries only in-frame clones and drops some. The data hold approximately 9,500 clones, with about 80% observed a single time. The ends were cut back, 8 bases at V and 6 bases at J, with 16 bases in the middle. CDR1 is MDHEN and CDR2 is SYDVKM in the germline V gene. The length of the CDR3 is 13 residues. The TCR comes from a person aged 70 to 85 with lung adenocarcinoma. The source material was FFPE minimally invasive lung adenocarcinoma tissue. The chain joins TRBV28 to TRBJ1-2, with D perhaps matching TRBD1 (6 bases). The chain's CDR3 is CASVRGAADGYTF. The CDR3 DNA reads as TGTGCCAGCGTTCGGGGGGCGGCAGATGGCTACACCTTC.